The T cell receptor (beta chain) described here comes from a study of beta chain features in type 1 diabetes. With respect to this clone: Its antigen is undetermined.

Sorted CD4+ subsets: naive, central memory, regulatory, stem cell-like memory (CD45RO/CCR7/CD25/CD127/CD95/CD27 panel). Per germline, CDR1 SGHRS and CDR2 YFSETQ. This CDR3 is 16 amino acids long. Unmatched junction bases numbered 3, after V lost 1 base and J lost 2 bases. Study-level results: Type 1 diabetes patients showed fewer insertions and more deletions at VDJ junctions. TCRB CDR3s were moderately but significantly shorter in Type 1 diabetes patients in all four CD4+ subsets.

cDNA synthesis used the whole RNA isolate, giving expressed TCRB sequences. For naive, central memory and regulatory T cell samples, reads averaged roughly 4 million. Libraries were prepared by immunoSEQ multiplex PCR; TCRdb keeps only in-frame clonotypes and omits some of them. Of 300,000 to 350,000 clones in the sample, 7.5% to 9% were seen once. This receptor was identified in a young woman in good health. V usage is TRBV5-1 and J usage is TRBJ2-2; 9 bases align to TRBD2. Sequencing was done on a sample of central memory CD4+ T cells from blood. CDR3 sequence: CASSLKAGGNTGELFF. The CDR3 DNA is TGCGCCAGCAGCTTGAAAGCGGGAGGTAACACCGGGGAGCTGTTTTTT. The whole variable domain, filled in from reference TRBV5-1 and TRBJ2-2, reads KAGVTQTPRYLIKTRGQQVTLSCSPISGHRSVSWYQQTPGQGLQFLFEYFSETQRNKGNFPGRFSGRQFSNSRSEMNVSTLELGDSALYLCASSLKAGGNTGELFFGEGSRLTVL.